Detailed here is one T cell receptor (beta chain). This record belongs to a study of blood T cell repertoires in COVID-19. Looking at the study overall: The analysed material was cDNA or gDNA that came from T cells, B-cell-depleted T cells, or PBMCs.

In the original workflow: Scientists estimated how many nucleated cells there were by amplifying reference gene primers. Only in-frame clones appear in the TCRdb table, and some are missing; sequencing was by immunoSEQ multiplex PCR. D and trimming were read from the DNA, whereas the V and J calls and clone size are those reported in that table. In the table there are 150,000 to 200,000 clones, approximately 86% of which are singletons. The CDR3 has 17 residues. Germline V gives CDR1 MNHEY, CDR2 SMNVEV (reference sequence). V trimming: 5 bases; J trimming: 4 bases; junction bases outside the gene matches: 11.

The sequence derives from a man in his fifties or sixties with active or convalescent COVID-19. Source material: peripheral blood. The chain has TRBV27 and TRBJ1-6; 7 nucleotides agree with TRBD1. The DNA for the CDR3 is TGTGCCAGCAGTAAGGGGACAGCCAACACTTATAATTCACCCCTCCACTTT. Translation gives CASSKGTANTYNSPLHF.